This record covers a single T cell receptor (beta chain). Its antigen is as yet unknown. Repertoires were generated with immunoSEQ multiplex PCR, while TCRdb's copy carries only in-frame clones and drops some. Of around 66,000 clones listed, more than 85% are singletons. This CDR3 has 15 amino acids. V lost 7 bases to trimming and J lost 4 bases, with 16 bases between them. Germline loops: CDR1 MNHEY, CDR2 SVGAGI. This sample was taken from a study of T cell responses to AZD1222 COVID-19 vaccine. The wider study: The analysis combined second doses at about 4 or about 12 weeks.

General study findings and limits: The donors showed a predominance of white British ancestry and of females, with possible underestimation of clonal diversity. The peak T cell response came first, and repertoires were sampled only after it. Increased Spike-specific TCR breadth and depth were observed after two AZD1222 doses.

This clonotype was obtained from an adult in good health. The genes are TRBV6-5 and TRBJ2-2, with no clear D. The source was peripheral blood, collected on day 0 of AZD1222 vaccination. The CDR3 nucleotides are TGTGCCAGCAAAGCCGGAACGAAGGCCACCGGGGAGCTGTTTTTT. It translates to CASKAGTKATGELFF.